These 3 T cell receptor beta chains originate from one sample sequenced in a study of human versus mouse CDR3 diversity and MHC coevolution. Assay: immunoSEQ multiplex PCR; the TCRdb copy retains only in-frame clones and omits some. Of 50,000 to 70,000 clones in the sample, approximately 94% were seen once. The sample was naive CD4+ T cells from blood. Subset indicated: CD45RO-negative CD62L-positive naive CD4 T cells. All receptors derive from a person between 55 and 69 years old in good health.

The chain recombines TRBV11-2 with TRBJ2-7; the D is unclear. The CDR3 contains 15 residues. V lost 6 bases to trimming and J lost 3 bases, with 18 bases between them. CDR1 is SGHAT, CDR2 FQNNGV, per germline. CDR3 coding DNA: TGTGCCAGCAGTTTGCAGATCATACCGGGCTACGAGCAGTACTTC. It translates to CASSLQIIPGYEQYF.

This clone was detected only a few times. This chain links TRBV28 with TRBJ2-7; the D gene is possibly TRBD1 (6 bases). Germline CDR1 is MDHEN and CDR2 is SYDVKM. This CDR3 is built from 12 residues. With 6 bases removed from V and 6 bases from J, the gap between germline ends came to 12 bases. CDR3: CASSLQGSEQYF. CDR3 in DNA: TGTGCCAGCAGCTTACAGGGAAGCGAGCAGTACTTC.

This clone has just a few counts. V usage is TRBV6-5 and J usage is TRBJ1-1; 7 positions agree with TRBD1. Germline CDR1 reads MNHEY; CDR2 reads SVGAGI. V lost 6 bases to trimming and J lost 1 base; unmatched junction nucleotides: 5. CDR3 length equals 14 residues. The CDR3: CASRGQGGNTEAFF. In DNA, the CDR3 is TGTGCCAGCAGGGGCCAGGGGGGGAACACTGAAGCTTTCTTT.